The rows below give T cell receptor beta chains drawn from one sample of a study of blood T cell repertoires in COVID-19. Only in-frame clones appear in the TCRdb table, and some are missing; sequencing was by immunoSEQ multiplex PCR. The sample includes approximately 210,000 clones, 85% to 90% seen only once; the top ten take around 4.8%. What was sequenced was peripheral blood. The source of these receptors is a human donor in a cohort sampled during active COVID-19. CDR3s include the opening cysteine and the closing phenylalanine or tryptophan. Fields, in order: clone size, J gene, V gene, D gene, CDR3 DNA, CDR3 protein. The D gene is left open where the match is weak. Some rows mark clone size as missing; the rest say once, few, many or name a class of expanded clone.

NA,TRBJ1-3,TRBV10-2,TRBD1,TGCGCCAGCAGTGAGCTGACAGGGGGTGGTGGAAACACCATATATTTT,CASSELTGGGGNTIYF
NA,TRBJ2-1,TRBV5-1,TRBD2,TGCGCCAGCAGCTTTAGACTAGCGGGAGAAAATGAGCAGTTCTTC,CASSFRLAGENEQFF
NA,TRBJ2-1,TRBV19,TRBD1,TGTGCCAGCGCCGGGACAGGGGGCGCAGGGCAGTTCTTC,CASAGTGGAGQFF
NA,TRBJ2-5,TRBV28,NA,TGTGCCAGCAGTCCAAGGGGGGGGCGAGGGGAGACCCAGTACTTC,CASSPRGGRGETQYF
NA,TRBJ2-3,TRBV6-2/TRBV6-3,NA,TGTGCCAGCAGTTACAAGCTCGAAACAGATACGCAGTATTTT,CASSYKLETDTQYF
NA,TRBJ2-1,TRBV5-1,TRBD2,TGCGCCAGCAGCCAAAAGCGGGGGGGCGAGCAGTTCTTC,CASSQKRGGEQFF
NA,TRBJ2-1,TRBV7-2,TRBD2,TGTGCCAGCAGCTCCACGCCTAGCGGGGTGGTTGAGCAGTTCTTC,CASSSTPSGVVEQFF
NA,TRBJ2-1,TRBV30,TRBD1,TGTGCCTGGAGTGTACCTGGGTTTGGGGACAGGGACAATGAGCAGTTCTTC,CAWSVPGFGDRDNEQFF
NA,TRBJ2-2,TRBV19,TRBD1,TGTGCCAGTAGGTCAGACAGGGACGCCGGGGAGCTGTTTTTT,CASRSDRDAGELFF
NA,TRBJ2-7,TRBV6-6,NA,TGTGCCAGCAAGACAGTAAGCTCCTACGAGCAGTACTTC,CASKTVSSYEQYF
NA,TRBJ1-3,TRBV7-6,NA,TGTGCCAGCAGCATCAGTGAGGATGCTGGAAACACCATATATTTT,CASSISEDAGNTIYF
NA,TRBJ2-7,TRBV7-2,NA,TGTGCCAGCAGTTATCGTTCTTCCGAGCAGTACTTC,CASSYRSSEQYF
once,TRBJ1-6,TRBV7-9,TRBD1,TGTGCCAGCAGCTACTCCCAGACAGGGGAATCACCCCTCCACTTT,CASSYSQTGESPLHF
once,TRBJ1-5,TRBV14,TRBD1,TGTGCCAGCAGCCAAATCCCGGGACAGGGATTGGATAGCAATCAGCCCCAGCATTTT,CASSQIPGQGLDSNQPQHF
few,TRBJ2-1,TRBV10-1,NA,TGCGCCAGCAGTAGTCGGACAATGGCGGAAGGTGAGCAGTTCTTC,CASSSRTMAEGEQFF
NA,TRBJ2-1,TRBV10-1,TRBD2,TGCGCCAGCAGTGAGTCGGTACTAGCGATGGGCTATGAGCAGTTCTTC,CASSESVLAMGYEQFF
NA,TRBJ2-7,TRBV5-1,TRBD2,TGCGCCAGCAGCCCGGGACTAGCGGGAGACGAGCAGTACTTC,CASSPGLAGDEQYF
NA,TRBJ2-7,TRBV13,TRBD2,TGTGCCAGCAGCCCCTTTCTCGGGGGGATCTACGAGCAGTACTTC,CASSPFLGGIYEQYF
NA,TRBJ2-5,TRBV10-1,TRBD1,TGCGCCAGCAGTCGACAGGGGGAAGAGACCCAGTACTTC,CASSRQGEETQYF
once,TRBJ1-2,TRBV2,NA,TGTGCCAGCAGCATCGGGACAAAAAACTATGGCTACACCTTC,CASSIGTKNYGYTF
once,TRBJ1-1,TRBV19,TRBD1,TGTGCCAGTACCATCAAGGGGGCAGGCACTGAAGCTTTCTTT,CASTIKGAGTEAFF
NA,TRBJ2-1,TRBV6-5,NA,TGTGCCAGTCCTAGTTACAATGAGCAGTTCTTC,CASPSYNEQFF
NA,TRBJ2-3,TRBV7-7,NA,TGTGCCAGCAGCCCCAGTCTAGGGGCAGGCACAGATACGCAGTATTTT,CASSPSLGAGTDTQYF
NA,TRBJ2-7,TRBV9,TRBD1,TGTGCCAGCAGCGTAGCCGGGACAGGTCCCTACGAGCAGTACTTC,CASSVAGTGPYEQYF
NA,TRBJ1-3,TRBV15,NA,TGTGCCACCAGCAGTCCCGGGACATACTCTGGAAACACCATATATTTT,CATSSPGTYSGNTIYF
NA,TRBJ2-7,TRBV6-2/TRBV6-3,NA,TGTGCCAGCAGTTATGGTCGGACAGCGCCCTACTTGGAGCAGTACTTC,CASSYGRTAPYLEQYF
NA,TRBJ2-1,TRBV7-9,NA,TGTGCCAGCAGCCCCTGGGGCCTCAGCTCCTACAATGAGCAGTTCTTC,CASSPWGLSSYNEQFF
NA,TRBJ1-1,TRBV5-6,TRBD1,TGTGCCAGCAGCCACCCGGCTCTAAGGCAGGGGGCCGGTGGCACTGAAGCTTTCTTT,CASSHPALRQGAGGTEAFF
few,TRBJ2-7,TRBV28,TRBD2,TGTGCCAGCATGTCCGGGACTAGCGGCGGGACCTACGAGCAGTACTTC,CASMSGTSGGTYEQYF
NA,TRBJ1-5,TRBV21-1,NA,TGTGCCAGCAGCAAAGAATCGGGGGGGAGAAGCAATCAGCCCCAGCATTTT,CASSKESGGRSNQPQHF
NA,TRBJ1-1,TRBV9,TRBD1,TGTGCCAGCAGCTTGGGACAGGGCTCTAAAAAGAGGACTGAAGCTTTCTTT,CASSLGQGSKKRTEAFF
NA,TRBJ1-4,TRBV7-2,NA,TGTGCCAGCAGCAGGGGTCCGAATGAAAAACTGTTTTTT,CASSRGPNEKLFF
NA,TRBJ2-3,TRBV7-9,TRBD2,TGTGCCAGCAGCTCGAGCCTCAGGACTAGCGGGAGCACAGATACGCAGTATTTT,CASSSSLRTSGSTDTQYF
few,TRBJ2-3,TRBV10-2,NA,TGCGCCAGTTCCGAGTGGGGCCCCCCGCAGTATTTT,CASSEWGPPQYF
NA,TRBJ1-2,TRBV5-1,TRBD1,TGCGCCAGCAGCGTGAATCCGGGACAGGCGGTAGGCTACACCTTC,CASSVNPGQAVGYTF
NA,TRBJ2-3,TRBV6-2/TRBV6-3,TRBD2,TGTGCCAGCAGTACCCCTCGGGGACTAGCGGGCCCAAACGCGCAGTATTTT,CASSTPRGLAGPNAQYF
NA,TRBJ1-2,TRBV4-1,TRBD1,TGCGCCAGCAGCCAAGCGGACAGGGGCTATGGCTACACCTTC,CASSQADRGYGYTF
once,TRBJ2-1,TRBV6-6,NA,TGTGCCAGCAGTTCCCAGGGGTCTTCCTACAATGAGCAGTTCTTC,CASSSQGSSYNEQFF
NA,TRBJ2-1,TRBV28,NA,TGTGCCAGCAGTAAAGACAGACGCTCCTACAATGAGCAGTTCTTC,CASSKDRRSYNEQFF
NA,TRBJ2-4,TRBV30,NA,TGTGCCTGGAGTGTGGGAGGGGGAGGTATGAACATTCAGTACTTC,CAWSVGGGGMNIQYF
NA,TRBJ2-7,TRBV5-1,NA,TGCGCCAGCAGCCCGGACCTACCCCAAGGGAGGGAGCAGTACTTC,CASSPDLPQGREQYF
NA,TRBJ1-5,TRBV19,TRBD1,TGTGCCAGTAGTAAGGACAGGGTCAGTCAGCCCCAGCATTTT,CASSKDRVSQPQHF
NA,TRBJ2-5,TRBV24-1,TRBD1,TGTGCCACCAGTCCCTCGGGACAGGGTCTCAACGTGGCCCAGTACTTC,CATSPSGQGLNVAQYF
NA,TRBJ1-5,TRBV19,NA,TGTGCCAGTACCACGGACAGACTTTATAGCAATCAGCCCCAGCATTTT,CASTTDRLYSNQPQHF
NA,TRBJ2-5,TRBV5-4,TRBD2,TGTGCCAGCAGGACTAGCGGGACTATCCAAGAGACCCAGTACTTC,CASRTSGTIQETQYF
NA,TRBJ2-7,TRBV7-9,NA,TGTGCCAGCAGCTTAGACAGGGCCCACTCCTACGAGCAGTACTTC,CASSLDRAHSYEQYF
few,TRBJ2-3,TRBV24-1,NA,TGTGCCACCACTAGCGCCCGCACAGATACGCAGTATTTT,CATTSARTDTQYF
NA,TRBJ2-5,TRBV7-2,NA,TGTGCCAGCAGCACTAGACTAGTTGGTGGAGAGACCCAGTACTTC,CASSTRLVGGETQYF
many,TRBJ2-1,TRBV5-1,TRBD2,TGCGCCAGCAGCTTGGAGGGGACTAGCGGGAGAAATGAGCAGTTCTTC,CASSLEGTSGRNEQFF